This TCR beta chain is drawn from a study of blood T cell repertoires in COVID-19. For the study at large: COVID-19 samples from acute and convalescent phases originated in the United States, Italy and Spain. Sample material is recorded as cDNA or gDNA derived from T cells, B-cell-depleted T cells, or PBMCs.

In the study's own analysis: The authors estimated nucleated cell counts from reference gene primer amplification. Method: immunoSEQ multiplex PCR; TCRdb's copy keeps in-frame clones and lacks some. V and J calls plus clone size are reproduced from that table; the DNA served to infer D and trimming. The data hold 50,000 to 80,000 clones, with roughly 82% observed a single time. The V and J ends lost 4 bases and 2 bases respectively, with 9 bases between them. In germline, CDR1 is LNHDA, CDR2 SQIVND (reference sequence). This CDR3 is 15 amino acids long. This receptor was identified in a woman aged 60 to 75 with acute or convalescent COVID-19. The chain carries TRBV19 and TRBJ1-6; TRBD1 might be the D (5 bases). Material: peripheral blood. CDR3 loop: CASSTGGTYNSPLHF. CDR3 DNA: TGTGCCAGTAGTACGGGGGGGACCTATAATTCACCCCTCCACTTT.